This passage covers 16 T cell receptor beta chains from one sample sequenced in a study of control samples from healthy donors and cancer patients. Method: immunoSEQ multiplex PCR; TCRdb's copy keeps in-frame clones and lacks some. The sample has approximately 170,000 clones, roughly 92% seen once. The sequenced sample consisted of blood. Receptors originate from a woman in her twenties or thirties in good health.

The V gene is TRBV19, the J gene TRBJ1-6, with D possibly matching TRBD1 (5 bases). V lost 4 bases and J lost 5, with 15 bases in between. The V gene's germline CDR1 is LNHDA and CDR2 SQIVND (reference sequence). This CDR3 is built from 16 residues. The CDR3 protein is CASSNFGGYDNSPLHF. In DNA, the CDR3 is TGTGCCAGTAGTAATTTCGGGGGATACGATAATTCACCCCTCCACTTT.

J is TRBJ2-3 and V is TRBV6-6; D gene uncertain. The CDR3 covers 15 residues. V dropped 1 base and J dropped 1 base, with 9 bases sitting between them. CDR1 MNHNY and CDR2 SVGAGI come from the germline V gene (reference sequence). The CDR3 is CASSYYGQGTDTQYF. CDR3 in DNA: TGTGCCAGCAGTTACTATGGGCAGGGCACAGATACGCAGTATTTT.

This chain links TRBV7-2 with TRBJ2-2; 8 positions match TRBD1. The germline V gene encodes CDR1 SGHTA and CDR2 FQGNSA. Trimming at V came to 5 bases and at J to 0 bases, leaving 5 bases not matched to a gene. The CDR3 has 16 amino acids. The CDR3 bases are TGTGCCAGCAGCATGACAGGGGTCCCGAACACCGGGGAGCTGTTTTTT. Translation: CASSMTGVPNTGELFF.

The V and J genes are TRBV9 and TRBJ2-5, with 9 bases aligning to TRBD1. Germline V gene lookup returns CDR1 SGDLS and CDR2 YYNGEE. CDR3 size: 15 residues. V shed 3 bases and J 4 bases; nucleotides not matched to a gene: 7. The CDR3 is CASSGGQGYGETQYF. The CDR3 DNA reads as TGTGCCAGCAGCGGAGGACAGGGGTATGGAGAGACCCAGTACTTC.

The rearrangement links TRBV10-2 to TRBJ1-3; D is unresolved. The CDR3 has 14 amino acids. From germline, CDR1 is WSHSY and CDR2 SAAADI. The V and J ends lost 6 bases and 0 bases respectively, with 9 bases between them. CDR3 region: CASREALSGNTIYF. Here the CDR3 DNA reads TGCGCCAGCAGGGAGGCCCTCTCTGGAAACACCATATATTTT.

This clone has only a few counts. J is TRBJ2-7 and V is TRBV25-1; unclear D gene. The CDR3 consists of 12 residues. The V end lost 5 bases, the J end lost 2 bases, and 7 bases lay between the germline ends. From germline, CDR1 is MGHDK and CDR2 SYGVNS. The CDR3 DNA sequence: TGTGCCAGCAGTCGTTCCGCCTACGAGCAGTACTTC. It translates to CASSRSAYEQYF.

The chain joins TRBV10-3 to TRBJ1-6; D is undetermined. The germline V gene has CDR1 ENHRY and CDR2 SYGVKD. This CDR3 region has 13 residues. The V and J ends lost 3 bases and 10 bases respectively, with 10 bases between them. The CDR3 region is CAISDDRFSPLHF. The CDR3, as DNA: TGTGCCATCAGTGATGACCGGTTCTCACCCCTCCACTTT.

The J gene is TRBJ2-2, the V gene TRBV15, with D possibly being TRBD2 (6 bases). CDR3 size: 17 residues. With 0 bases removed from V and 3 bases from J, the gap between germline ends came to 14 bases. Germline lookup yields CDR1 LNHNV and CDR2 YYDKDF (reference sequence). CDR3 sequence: CATSRDPGGIDTGELFF. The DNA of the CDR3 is TGTGCCACCAGCAGAGATCCCGGCGGGATCGACACCGGGGAGCTGTTTTTT.

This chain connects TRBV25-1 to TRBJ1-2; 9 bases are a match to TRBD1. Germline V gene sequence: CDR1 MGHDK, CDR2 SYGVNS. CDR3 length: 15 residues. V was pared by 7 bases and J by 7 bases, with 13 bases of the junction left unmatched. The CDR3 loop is CASTPAGTGLGGYTF. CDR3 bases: TGTGCCAGCACTCCCGCCGGGACAGGGTTGGGTGGCTACACCTTC.

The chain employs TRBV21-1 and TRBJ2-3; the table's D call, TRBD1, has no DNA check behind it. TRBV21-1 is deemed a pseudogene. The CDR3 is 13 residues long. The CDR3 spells CASRTDSGDTQYF. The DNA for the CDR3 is TGTGCCAGCAGGACAGACAGTGGAGATACGCAGTATTTT.

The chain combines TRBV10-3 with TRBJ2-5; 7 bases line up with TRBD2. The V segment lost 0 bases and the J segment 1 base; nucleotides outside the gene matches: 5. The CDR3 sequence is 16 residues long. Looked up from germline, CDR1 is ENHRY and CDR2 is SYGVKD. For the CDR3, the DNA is TGTGCCATCAGTGAGTCGATGGGAGGGCCCCAAGAGACCCAGTACTTC. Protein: CAISESMGGPQETQYF.

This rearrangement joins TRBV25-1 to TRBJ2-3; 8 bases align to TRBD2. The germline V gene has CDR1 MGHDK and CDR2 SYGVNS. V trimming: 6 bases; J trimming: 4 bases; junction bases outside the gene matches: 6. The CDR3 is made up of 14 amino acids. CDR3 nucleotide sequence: TGTGCCAGCAGGGCCGACGGGAGGGCAGATACGCAGTATTTT. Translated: CASRADGRADTQYF.

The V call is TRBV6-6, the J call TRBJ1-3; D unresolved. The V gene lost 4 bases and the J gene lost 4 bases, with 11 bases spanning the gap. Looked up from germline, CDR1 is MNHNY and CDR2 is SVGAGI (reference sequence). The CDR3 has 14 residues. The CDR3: CASSLAPWGNTIYF. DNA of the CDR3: TGTGCCAGCAGTTTGGCCCCTTGGGGAAACACCATATATTTT.

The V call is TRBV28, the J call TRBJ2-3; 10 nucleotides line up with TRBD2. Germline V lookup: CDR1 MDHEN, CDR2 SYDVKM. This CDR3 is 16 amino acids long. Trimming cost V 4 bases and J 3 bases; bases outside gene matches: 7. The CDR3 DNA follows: TGTGCCAGCAGTTCTCCCACTAGCGGGATGACAGATACGCAGTATTTT. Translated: CASSSPTSGMTDTQYF. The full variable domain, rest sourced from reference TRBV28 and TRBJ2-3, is DVKVTQSSRYLVKRTGEKVFLECVQDMDHENMFWYRQDPGLGLRLIYFSYDVKMKEKGDIPEGYSVSREKKERFSLILESASTNQTSMYLCASSSPTSGMTDTQYFGPGTRLTVL.

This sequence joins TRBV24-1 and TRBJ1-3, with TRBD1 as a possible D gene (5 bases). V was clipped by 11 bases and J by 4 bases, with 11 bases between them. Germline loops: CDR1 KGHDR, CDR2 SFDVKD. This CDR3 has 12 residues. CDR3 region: CAKGAGGNTIYF. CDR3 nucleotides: TGTGCCAAAGGGGCAGGGGGAAACACCATATATTTT.

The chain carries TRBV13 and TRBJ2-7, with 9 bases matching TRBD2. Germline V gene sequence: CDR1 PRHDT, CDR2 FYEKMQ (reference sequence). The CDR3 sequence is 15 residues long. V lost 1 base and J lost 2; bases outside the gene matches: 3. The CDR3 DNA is TGTGCCAGCAGCTTAGCGGTAGCGGGAGCCTACGAGCAGTACTTC. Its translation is CASSLAVAGAYEQYF. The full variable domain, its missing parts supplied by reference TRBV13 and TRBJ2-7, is AAGVIQSPRHLIKEKRETATLKCYPIPRHDTVYWYQQGPGQDPQFLISFYEKMQSDKGSIPDRFSAQQFSDYHSELNMSSLELGDSALYFCASSLAVAGAYEQYFGPGTRLTVT.